This T cell receptor (beta chain) was found in a study of cytomegalovirus exposure and HLA in healthy donors. The ends were cut back, 4 bases at V and 3 bases at J, with 12 bases in the middle. From germline, CDR1 is GTSNPN and CDR2 SVGIG (reference sequence). The CDR3 covers 13 residues. A multiplex PCR was run with 60 Vbeta primers and 13 Jbeta primers. Sequencing was performed with immunoSEQ multiplex PCR; in TCRdb, only in-frame clones are kept and a portion is missing. The table lists 140,000 to 150,000 clones, just under 85% of them singletons. Sequencing input: PBMCs. The clonotype comes from a woman aged 60-75 years in good health and CMV-seropositive. The genes are TRBV30 and TRBJ1-1; D is unclear. Written as DNA, the CDR3 is TGTGCCTGGACGAGGGCGCGGGACACTGAAGCTTTCTTT. Protein sequence: CAWTRARDTEAFF.